This paragraph reports one TCR beta chain. The antigen remains unidentified. Reverse transcription of all isolated RNA meant that expressed TCRB transcripts were sequenced. This table comes from immunoSEQ multiplex PCR, and its TCRdb copy is limited to in-frame clones, with some not included. The sample lists 400,000 or so clones; over 8.5% were seen once. The record originates from a study of beta chain features in type 1 diabetes. Study-wide results and limits: There was a moderate but significant shortening of TCRB CDR3s in all four CD4+ subsets of Type 1 diabetes patients.

This TCR came from a man aged 25 to 40 with type 1 diabetes. The specimen was central memory CD4+ T cells from blood.

The DNA of the CDR3 is TGCGCCAGCAGCCAAGATTCGACAGGGAGAGAGACCCAGTACTTC. Residues: CASSQDSTGRETQYF. This chain joins TRBV4-1 and TRBJ2-5; 7 nucleotides align to TRBD1. The CDR3 sequence is 15 residues long. Germline loops: CDR1 MGHRA, CDR2 YSYEKL. With V trimmed by 0 bases and J by 4 bases, 5 bases remained unmatched.